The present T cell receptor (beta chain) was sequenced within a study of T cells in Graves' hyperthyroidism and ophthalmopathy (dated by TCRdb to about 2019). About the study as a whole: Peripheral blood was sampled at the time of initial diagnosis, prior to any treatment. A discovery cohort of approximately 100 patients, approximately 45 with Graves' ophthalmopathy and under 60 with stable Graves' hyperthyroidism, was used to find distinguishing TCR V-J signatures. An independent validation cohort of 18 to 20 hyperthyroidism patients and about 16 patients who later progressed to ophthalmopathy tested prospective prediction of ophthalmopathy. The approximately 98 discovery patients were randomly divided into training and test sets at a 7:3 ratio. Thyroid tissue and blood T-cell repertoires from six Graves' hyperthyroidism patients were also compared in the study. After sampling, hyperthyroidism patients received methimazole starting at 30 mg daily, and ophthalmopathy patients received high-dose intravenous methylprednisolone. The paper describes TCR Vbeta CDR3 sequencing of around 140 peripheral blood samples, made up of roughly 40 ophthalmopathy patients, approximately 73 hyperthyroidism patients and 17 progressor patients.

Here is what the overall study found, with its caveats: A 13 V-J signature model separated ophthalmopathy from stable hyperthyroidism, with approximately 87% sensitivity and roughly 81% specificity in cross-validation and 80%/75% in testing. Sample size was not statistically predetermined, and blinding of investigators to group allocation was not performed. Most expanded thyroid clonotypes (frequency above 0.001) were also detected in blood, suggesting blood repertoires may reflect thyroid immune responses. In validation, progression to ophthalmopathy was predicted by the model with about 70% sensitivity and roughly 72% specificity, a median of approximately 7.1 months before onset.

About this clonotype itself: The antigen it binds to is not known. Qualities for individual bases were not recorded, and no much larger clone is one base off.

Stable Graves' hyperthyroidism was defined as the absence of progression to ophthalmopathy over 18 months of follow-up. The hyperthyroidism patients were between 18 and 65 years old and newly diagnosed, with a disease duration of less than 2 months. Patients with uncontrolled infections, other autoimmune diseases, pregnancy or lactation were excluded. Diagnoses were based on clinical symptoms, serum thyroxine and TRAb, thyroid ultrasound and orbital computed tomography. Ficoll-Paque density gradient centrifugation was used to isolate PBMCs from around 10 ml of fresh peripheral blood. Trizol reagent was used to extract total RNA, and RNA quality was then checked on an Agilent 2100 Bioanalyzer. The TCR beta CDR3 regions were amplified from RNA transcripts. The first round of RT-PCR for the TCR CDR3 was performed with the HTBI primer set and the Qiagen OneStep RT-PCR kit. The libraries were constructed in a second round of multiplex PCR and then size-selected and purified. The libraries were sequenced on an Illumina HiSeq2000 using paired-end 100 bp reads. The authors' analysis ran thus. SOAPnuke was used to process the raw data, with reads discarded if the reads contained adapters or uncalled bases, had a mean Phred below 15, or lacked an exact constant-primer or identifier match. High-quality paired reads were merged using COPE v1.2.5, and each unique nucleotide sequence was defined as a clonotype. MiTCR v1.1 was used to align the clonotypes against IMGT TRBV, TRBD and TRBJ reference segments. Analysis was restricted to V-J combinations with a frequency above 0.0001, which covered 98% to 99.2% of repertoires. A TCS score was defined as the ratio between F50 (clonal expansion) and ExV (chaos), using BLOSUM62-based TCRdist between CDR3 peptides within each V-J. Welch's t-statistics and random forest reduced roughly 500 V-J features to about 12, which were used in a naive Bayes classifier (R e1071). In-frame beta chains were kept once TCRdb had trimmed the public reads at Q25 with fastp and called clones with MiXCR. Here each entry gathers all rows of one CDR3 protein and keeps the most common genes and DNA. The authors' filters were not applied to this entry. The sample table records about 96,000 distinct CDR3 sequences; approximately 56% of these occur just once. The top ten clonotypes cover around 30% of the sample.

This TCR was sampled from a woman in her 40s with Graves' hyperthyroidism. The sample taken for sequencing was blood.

The CDR3 region has the sequence CAISEEGTAETQYF. The DNA is as follows: TGTGCCATCAGTGAGGAAGGGACAGCGGAGACCCAGTACTTC. The receptor chain draws on TRBV10-3 and TRBJ2-5; the central 7 bases match TRBD1. CDR1 is given as ENHRY and CDR2 as SYGVKD, both from the germline V gene. From the cysteine through the phenylalanine, the CDR3 covers 14 amino acids. The retained sequence is limited to the CDR3, 42 bases, with the frame set at the first base. Germline trimming amounts to 2 bases on V and 5 bases on J, with 5 as the count of junction bases outside the gene matches.